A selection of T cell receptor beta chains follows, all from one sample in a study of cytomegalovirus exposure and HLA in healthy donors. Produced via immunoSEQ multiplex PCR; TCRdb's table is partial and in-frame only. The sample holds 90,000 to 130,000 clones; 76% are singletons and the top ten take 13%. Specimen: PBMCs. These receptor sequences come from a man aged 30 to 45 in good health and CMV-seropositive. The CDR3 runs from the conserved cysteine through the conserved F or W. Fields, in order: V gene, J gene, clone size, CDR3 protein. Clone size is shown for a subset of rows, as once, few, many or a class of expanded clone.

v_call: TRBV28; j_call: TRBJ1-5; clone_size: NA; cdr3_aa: CVSSGTDTSYSNQPQHF
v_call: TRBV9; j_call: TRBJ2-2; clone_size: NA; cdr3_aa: CASSVSGTGGSGELFF
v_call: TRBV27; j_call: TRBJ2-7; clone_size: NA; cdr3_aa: CASSFSRHYEQYF
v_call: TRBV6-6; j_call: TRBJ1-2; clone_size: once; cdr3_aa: CASSYSRGGGYTF
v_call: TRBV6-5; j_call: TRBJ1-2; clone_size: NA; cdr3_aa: CASSYGFVDGYTF
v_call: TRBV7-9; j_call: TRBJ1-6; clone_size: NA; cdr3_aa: CASSFGNSGDSPLHF
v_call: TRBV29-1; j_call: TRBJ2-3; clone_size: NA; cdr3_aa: CSSKTADTQYF
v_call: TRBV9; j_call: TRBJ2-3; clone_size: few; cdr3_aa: CASSVTGVGLVTQYF
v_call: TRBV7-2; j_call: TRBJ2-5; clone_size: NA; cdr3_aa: CASSLGSTGETQYF
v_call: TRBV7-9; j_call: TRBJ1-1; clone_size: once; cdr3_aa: CASSLAGGNTEAFF
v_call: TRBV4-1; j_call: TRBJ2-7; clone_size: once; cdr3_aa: CASSQDIGATGDFYEQYF
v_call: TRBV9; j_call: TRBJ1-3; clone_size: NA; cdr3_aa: CASSVGSSGNTIYF
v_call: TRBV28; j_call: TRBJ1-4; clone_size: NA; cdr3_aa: CASSSPDRGSEKLFF
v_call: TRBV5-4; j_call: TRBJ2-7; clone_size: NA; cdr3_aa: CASSWTGTGDEQYF
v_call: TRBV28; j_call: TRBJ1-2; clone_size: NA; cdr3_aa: CASSPYGNRYRGRYGYTF
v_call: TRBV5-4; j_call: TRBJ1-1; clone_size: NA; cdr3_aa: CASSFQGNTEAFF
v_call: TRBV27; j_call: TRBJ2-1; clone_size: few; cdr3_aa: CASRYHSGSYEQFF
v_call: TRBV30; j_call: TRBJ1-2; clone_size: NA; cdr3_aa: CACPGDGYTF
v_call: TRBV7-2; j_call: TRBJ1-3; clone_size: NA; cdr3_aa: CASSLSVGNTIYF
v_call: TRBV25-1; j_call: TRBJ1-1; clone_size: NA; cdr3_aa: CASRGGSPEAFF
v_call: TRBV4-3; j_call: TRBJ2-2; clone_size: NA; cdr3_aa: CASSLGLAGGPSAEELFF
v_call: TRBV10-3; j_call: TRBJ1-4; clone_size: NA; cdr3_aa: CAIRAGDNEKLFF
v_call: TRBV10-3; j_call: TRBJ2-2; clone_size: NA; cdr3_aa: CVRQTSGTGELFF
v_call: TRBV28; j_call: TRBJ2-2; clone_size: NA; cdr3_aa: CASSSPAKNTGELFF
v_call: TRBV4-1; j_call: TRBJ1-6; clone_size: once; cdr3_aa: CASSLLSGDRGRGISSPLHF
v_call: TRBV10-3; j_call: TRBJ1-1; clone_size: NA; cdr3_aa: CAISESLDRNTEAFF
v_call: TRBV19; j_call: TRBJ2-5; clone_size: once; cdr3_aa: CATGTSGQETQYF
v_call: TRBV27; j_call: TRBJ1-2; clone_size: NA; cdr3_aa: CASSLSSQGIYGYTF
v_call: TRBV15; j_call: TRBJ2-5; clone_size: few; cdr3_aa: CATSTDSGGFDETQYF
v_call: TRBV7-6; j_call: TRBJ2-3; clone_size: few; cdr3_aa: CASSLGQDRPPTDTQYF
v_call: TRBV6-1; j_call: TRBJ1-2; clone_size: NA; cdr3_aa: CAGSDTGTGPGYTF
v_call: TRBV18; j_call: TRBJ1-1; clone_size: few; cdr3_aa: CASSPGGGGNTEAFF
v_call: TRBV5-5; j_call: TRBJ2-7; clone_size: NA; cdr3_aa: CASSPSSSGGAVEQYF
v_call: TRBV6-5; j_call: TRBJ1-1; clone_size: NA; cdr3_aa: CASSPPGGTEAFF
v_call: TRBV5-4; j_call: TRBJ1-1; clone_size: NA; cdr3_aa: CASSLGQGGTEAFF
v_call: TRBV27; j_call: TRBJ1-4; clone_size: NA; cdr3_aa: CASRGRRPNEKLFF
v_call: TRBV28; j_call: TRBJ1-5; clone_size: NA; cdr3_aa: CASSLERYHSNQPQHF
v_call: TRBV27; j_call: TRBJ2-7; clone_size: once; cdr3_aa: CASRTSGAYEQYF
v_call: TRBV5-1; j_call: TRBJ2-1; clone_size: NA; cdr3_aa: CASSGRTGALYNEQFF
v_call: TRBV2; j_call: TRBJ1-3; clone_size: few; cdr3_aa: CASSLKSSGNTIYF
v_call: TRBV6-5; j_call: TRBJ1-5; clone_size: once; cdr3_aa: CASSYSNVADQPQHF
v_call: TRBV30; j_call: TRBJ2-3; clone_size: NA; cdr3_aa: CAWSEGASGGADTQYF